One T cell receptor beta chain is described in this entry. The target antigen is unknown. These data are taken from a study of immune cell composition in non-small cell lung cancer. In the study overall: Tumours were mainly lung adenocarcinoma or squamous cell carcinoma.

Per germline, CDR1 SGHNT and CDR2 YYREEE (reference sequence). The V gene lost 0 bases and the J gene lost 5 bases, with 7 bases spanning the gap. The CDR3 consists of 13 residues. General observations from the study: Squamous lung tumours showed higher top 10 clone scores and clonality than adenocarcinomas. About 75% of squamous and approximately 30% of adenocarcinoma cases had tumour-associated clones >0.5%.

Assay: immunoSEQ multiplex PCR; the TCRdb copy retains only in-frame clones and omits some. The profile shows some 6,600 clones, just under 80% of them singletons. The rearrangement links TRBV5-4 to TRBJ2-3, with D maybe TRBD2 (5 bases). Sequenced: lung tumor tissue. This TCR derives from a human donor with non-small cell lung cancer. Here the CDR3 DNA reads TGTGCCAGCAGCTTGGCGGCGGGAGATACGCAGTATTTT. Translating it yields CASSLAAGDTQYF. Complete variable domain (other parts from reference TRBV5-4 and TRBJ2-3): ETGVTQSPTHLIKTRGQQVTLRCSSQSGHNTVSWYQQALGQGPQFIFQYYREEENGRGNFPPRFSGLQFPNYSSELNVNALELDDSALYLCASSLAAGDTQYFGPGTRLTVL.